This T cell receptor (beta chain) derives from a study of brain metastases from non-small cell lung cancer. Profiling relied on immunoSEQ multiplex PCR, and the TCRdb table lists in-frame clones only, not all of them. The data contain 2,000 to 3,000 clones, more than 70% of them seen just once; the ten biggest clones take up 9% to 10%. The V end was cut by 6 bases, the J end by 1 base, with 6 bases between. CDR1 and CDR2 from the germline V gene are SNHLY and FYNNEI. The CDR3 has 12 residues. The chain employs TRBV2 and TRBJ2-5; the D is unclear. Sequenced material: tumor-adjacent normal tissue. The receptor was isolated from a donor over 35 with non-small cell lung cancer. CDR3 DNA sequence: TGTGCCAGCAGCGGGCTCCAAGAGACCCAGTACTTC. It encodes CASSGLQETQYF.